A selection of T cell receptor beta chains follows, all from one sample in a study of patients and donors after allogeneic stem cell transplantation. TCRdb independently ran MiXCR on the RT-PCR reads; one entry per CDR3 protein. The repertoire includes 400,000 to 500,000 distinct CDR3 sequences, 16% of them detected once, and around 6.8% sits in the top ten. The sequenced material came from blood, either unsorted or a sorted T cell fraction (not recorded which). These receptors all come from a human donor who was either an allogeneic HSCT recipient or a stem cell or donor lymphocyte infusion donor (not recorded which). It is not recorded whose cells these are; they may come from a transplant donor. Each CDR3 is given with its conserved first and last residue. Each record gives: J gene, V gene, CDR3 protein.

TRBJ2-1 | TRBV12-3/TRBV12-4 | CASSFDRGYNEQFF
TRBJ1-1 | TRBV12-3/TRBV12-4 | CASGQQGGIEAFF
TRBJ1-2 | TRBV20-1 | CSAGGRIGYTF
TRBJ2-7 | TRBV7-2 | CASSFRARGIYYEQYF
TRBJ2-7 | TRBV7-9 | CASSAPQGSFEQYF
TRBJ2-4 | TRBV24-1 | CATVRTSGNIQYF
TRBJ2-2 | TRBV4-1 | CASSQEAGLAGTWELFF
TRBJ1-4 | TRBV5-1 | CASTVNPGSGSNEKLFF
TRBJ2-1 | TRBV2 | CASRGLAGGDHNEQFF
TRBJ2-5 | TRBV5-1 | CASRSLPGLQETQYF
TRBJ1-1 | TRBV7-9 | CASSLFFQTPNTEAFF
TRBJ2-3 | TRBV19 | CASSIDLSGQATDTQYF
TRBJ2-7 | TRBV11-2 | CASSPPKYAAQYF
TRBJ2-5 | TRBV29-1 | CSVKDRLQETQYF
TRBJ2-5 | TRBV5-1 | CASSSRGGPGETQYF
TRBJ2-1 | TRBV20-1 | CSALLAGGLHEQFF
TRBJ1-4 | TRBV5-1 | CASRGNEKLFF
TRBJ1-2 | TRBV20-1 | CSARTGNNYGYTF
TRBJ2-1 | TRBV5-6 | CASSMQGQGSYNEQFF
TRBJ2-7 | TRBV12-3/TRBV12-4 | CASSLAQTVLRNEQYF